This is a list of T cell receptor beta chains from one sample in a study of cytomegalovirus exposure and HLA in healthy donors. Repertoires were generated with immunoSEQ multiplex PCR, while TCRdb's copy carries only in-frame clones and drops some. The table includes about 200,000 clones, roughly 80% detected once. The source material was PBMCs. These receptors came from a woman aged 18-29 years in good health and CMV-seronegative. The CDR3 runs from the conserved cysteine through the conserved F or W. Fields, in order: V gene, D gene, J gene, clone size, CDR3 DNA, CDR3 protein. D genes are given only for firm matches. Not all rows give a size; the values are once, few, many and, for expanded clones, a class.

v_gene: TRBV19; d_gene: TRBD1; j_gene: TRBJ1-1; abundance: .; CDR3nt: TGTGCCAGTAGTTGGGCAGGGGGCATGAACACTGAAGCTTTCTTT; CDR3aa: CASSWAGGMNTEAFF
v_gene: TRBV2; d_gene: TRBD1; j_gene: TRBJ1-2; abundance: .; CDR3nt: TGTGCCAGCAGTGACGGGACAGGGGGACTGGGAGGCTACACCTTC; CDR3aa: CASSDGTGGLGGYTF
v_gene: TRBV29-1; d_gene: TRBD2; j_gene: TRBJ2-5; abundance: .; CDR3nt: TGCAGCGTTGACACGACTAGCGGGTACCTACCACAAGAGACCCAGTACTTC; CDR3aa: CSVDTTSGYLPQETQYF
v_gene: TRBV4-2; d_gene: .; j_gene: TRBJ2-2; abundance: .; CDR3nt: TGTGCCAGCAGCCAGGTCGAGGGCGGGGAGCTGTTTTTT; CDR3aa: CASSQVEGGELFF
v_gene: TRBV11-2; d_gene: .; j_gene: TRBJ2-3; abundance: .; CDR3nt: TGTGCCAGCAGCGAAGCTAGCGAGCTCACAGATACGCAGTATTTT; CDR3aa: CASSEASELTDTQYF
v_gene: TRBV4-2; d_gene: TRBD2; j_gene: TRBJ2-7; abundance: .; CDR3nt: TGTGCCAGCAGCCAAGCTCCGCGGGAGGGGTCCTACGAGCAGTACTTC; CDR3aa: CASSQAPREGSYEQYF
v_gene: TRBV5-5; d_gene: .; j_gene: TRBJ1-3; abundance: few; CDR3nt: TGTGCCAGCAGCATTCTCTACAGGGCTGGAAACACCATATATTTT; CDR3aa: CASSILYRAGNTIYF
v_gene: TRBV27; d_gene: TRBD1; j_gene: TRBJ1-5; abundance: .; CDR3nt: TGTGCCAGCAGTTTAGCGGGACAGCTCGGGAATCAGCCCCAGCATTTT; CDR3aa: CASSLAGQLGNQPQHF
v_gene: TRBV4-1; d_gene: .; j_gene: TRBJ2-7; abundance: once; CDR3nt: TGCGCCAGCAGCCAAGACGGACCACCAAACGGGATTCGGCTTGACTACGAGCAGTACTTC; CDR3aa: CASSQDGPPNGIRLDYEQYF
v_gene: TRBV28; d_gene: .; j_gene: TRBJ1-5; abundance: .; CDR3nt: TGTGCCAGCAGTTCGGGACTGCGGAGTCAGCCCCAGCATTTT; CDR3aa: CASSSGLRSQPQHF
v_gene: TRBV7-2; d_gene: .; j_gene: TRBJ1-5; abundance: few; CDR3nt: TGTGCCAGCAGCTTATCCACACATAGCAATCAGCCCCAGCATTTT; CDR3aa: CASSLSTHSNQPQHF
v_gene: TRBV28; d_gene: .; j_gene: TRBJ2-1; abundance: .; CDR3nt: TGTGCCAGCAGTCCCATACTTCTTAATGAGCAGTTCTTC; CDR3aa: CASSPILLNEQFF
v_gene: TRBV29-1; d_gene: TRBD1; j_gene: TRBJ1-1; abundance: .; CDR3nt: TGCAGCGTAACCTACAGGGGGCGGCTCACTGAAGCTTTCTTT; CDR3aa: CSVTYRGRLTEAFF
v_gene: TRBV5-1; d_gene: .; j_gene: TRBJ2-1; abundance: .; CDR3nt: TGCGCCAGCAGCGACAGTTCCCAGTACAATGAGCAGTTCTTC; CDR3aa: CASSDSSQYNEQFF
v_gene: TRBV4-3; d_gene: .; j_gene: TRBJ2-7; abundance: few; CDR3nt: TGCGCCAGCAGCCAAGATAGACACCCCGTCTCCTACGAGCAGTACTTC; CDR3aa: CASSQDRHPVSYEQYF
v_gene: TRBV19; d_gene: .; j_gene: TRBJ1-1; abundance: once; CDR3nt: TGTGCCAGTAGCGGACAGACGAACACTGAAGCTTTCTTT; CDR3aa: CASSGQTNTEAFF
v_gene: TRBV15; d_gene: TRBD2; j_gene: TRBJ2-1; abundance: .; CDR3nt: TGTGCCACCAGCAGAGATAGGACCGGGACTAGCTCCTACAATGAGCAGTTCTTC; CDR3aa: CATSRDRTGTSSYNEQFF
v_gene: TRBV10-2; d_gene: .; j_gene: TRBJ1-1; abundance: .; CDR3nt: TGCGCCAGCAGTGAGAAAGGGGATTACACTGAAGCTTTCTTT; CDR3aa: CASSEKGDYTEAFF
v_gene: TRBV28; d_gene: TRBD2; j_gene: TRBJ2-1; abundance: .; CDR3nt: TGTGCCAGCAGTTTAAGGGGGACTAGCGGGAGATACAATGAGCAGTTCTTC; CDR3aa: CASSLRGTSGRYNEQFF
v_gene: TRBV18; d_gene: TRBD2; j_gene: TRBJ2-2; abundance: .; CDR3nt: TGTGCCAGCTCACGGCCTAGCGGGAGGGCCGGGAACACCGGGGAGCTGTTTTTT; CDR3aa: CASSRPSGRAGNTGELFF
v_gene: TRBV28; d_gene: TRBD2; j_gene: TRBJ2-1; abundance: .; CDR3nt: TGTGCCAGCAGCGAGCCGGGACTAGCGGATAATGAGCAGTTCTTC; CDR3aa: CASSEPGLADNEQFF
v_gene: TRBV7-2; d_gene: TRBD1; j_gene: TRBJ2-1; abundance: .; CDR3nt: TGTGCCAGCAGCTTAGGAGGGGGCGGCACGAATGAGCAGTTCTTC; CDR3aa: CASSLGGGGTNEQFF
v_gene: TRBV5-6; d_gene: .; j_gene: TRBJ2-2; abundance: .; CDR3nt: TGTGCCAGCAGCTTGAGTGGGGGAGGGGGGCGGAATACCGGGGAGCTGTTTTTT; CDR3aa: CASSLSGGGGRNTGELFF
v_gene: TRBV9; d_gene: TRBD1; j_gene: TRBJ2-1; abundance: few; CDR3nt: TGTGCCAGCAGCCCTCACTGGACAGGGGGCATCTCCAATGAGCAGTTCTTC; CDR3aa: CASSPHWTGGISNEQFF
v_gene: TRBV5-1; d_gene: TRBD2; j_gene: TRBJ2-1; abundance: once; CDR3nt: TGCGCCAGCAGCTTAGTCAGCGGGGCCTACAATGAGCAGTTCTTC; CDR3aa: CASSLVSGAYNEQFF
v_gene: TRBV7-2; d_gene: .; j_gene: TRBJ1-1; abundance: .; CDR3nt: TGTGCCAGCAGCTTAGCCCCCGACCTTTGGGCCACTGAAGCTTTCTTT; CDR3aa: CASSLAPDLWATEAFF
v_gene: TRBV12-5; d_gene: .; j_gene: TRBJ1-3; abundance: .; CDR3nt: TGTGCTAGTGGTCAGACAGCATCTGGAAACACCATATATTTT; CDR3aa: CASGQTASGNTIYF
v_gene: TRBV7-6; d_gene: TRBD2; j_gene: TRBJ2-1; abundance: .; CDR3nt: TGTGCCAGCAGCTTAGGGACTAGCGGGATCAACAATGAGCAGTTCTTC; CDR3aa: CASSLGTSGINNEQFF
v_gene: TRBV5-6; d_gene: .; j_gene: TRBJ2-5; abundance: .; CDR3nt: TGTGCCAGCAGCTTGGTGGGGGGGGCAGAGACCCAGTACTTC; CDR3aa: CASSLVGGAETQYF
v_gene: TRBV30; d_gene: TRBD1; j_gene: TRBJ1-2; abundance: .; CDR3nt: TGTGCCTCCGACCGGGACAGGATCTATGGCTACACCTTC; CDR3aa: CASDRDRIYGYTF
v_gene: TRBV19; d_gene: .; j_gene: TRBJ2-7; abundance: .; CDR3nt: TGTGCCAGTAGTATAGCGACAGGTCGGGAGCAGTACTTC; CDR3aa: CASSIATGREQYF
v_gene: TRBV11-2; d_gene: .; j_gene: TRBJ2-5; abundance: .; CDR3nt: TGTGCCAGCAGCCACGGGACAACCGGGATCCAGTACTTC; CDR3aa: CASSHGTTGIQYF
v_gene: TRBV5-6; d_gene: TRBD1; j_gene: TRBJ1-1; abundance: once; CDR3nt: TGTGCCAGCAGCGAGACTAGGCCAGGGGGCACTGAAGCTTTCTTT; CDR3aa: CASSETRPGGTEAFF
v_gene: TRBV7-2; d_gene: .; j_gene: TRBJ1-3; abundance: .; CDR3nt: TGTGCCAGCAGCTTAGCTGGTAGGACAAGCTCTGGAAACACCATATATTTT; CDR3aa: CASSLAGRTSSGNTIYF
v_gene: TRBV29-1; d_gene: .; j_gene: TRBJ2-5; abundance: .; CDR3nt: TGCAGCGCAAGACAAGACCAAGAGACCCAGTACTTC; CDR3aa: CSARQDQETQYF
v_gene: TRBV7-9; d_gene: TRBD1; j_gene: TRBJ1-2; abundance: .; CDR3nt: TGTGCCAGCAGCTACGGACAGGGCGATCCCTATGGCTACACCTTC; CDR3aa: CASSYGQGDPYGYTF
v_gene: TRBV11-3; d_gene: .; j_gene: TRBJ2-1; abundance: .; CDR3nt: TGTGCCAGCAGCTTTCTAGAACCTGAGCAGTTCTTC; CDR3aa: CASSFLEPEQFF
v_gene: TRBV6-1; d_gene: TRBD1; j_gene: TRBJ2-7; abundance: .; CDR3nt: TGTGCCAGCACCTCACGGGGACAGCTACATACGAAGCAGTACTTC; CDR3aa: CASTSRGQLHTKQYF
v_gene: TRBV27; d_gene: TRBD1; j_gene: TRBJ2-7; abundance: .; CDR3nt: TGTGCCAGCAGCCCTGGGGGAGGGGACAGGGGGTACGAGCAGTACTTC; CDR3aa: CASSPGGGDRGYEQYF
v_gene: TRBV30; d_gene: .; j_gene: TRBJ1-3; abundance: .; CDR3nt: TGTGCCTGGAGTTCTGGCGGGAAAGGAAACACCATATATTTT; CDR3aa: CAWSSGGKGNTIYF
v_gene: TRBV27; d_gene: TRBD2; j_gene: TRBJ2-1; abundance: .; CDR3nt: TGTGCCGGCAAATCAGCGGGGTCCTACAATGAGCAGTTCTTC; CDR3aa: CAGKSAGSYNEQFF
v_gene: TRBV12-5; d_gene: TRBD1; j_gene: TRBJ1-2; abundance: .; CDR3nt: TGTGCTAGTGGGGGACAGGCCAGCTATGGCTACACCTTC; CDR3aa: CASGGQASYGYTF